The 16 T cell receptor beta chains below come from one sample, sequenced in a study of cytomegalovirus exposure and HLA in healthy donors. This PCR relied on a set of 60 Vbeta primers and 13 Jbeta primers. Clones were read by immunoSEQ multiplex PCR, and TCRdb kept only the in-frame ones, dropping some. The data contain a few hundred thousand clones, under 90% of them singletons. Sequencing was performed on PBMCs. The receptor set was obtained from a girl aged 2-10 years in good health and CMV-seronegative.

CDR3 in amino acids: CASSLAWGGVSTEAFF. CDR3 DNA: TGTGCCAGCAGCTTGGCTTGGGGGGGTGTTAGCACTGAAGCTTTCTTT. The V call is TRBV5-5, the J call TRBJ1-1, with TRBD1 as a possible D gene (5 bases). Germline V gives CDR1 SGHKS, CDR2 YYEKEE (reference sequence). Trimming left V 0 bases short and J 4 bases short, with 16 bases between. The CDR3 covers 16 residues.

The gene calls are TRBV6-1 and TRBJ2-3; 8 bases align to TRBD1. The CDR3 totals 14 residues. With V trimmed by 6 bases and J by 6 bases, 8 bases remained unmatched. Germline loops: CDR1 MNHNS, CDR2 SASEGT. The CDR3 spells CASSDKQGVDTQYF. The DNA for the CDR3 is TGTGCCAGCAGCGACAAACAGGGGGTTGATACGCAGTATTTT.

This chain connects TRBV11-2 to TRBJ1-1; TRBD1 aligns across 7 bases. V dropped 5 bases and J dropped 3; count of bases not matched to a gene: 9. Germline V lookup: CDR1 SGHAT, CDR2 FQNNGV. The CDR3 extends over 15 amino acids. The CDR3 bases are TGTGCCAGCAGCCTACAGGGGCTAGGGGACACTGAAGCTTTCTTT. Translating gives CASSLQGLGDTEAFF.

This clone was seen a single time. V usage is TRBV4-2 and J usage is TRBJ2-1; D perhaps matches TRBD1 (5 bases). Per the germline V gene, CDR1 is LGHNA and CDR2 is YNFKEQ. The CDR3 has 13 amino acids. V lost 1 base to trimming and J lost 12 bases, with 13 bases between them. The CDR3 spells CASSQGQGLRQFF. The CDR3 DNA reads as TGTGCCAGCAGCCAAGGCCAGGGTCTAAGGCAGTTCTTC.

The genes are TRBV30 and TRBJ1-4; 9 bases line up with TRBD1. The J segment lost 3 bases and the V segment lost 5 bases, leaving 10 bases of the junction unmatched. Germline V gene lookup returns CDR1 GTSNPN and CDR2 SVGIG (reference sequence). This CDR3 comprises 16 residues. The DNA for the CDR3 is TGTGCCTGGGGGACAGGGTTTCTTGCAGCTAATGAAAAACTGTTTTTT. The encoded protein is CAWGTGFLAANEKLFF.

The V call is TRBV10-1, the J call TRBJ2-4; D is perhaps TRBD2 (6 bases). Germline V gives CDR1 WNHNN, CDR2 SYGVQD (reference sequence). The ends were cut back, 3 bases at V and 1 base at J, with 7 bases in the middle. CDR3 length equals 14 residues. The chain's CDR3 is CASSDGGAKNIQYF. CDR3 nucleotides: TGCGCCAGCAGTGACGGGGGTGCCAAAAACATTCAGTACTTC.

This clone was counted a single time. The chain couples TRBV2 to TRBJ1-4; TRBD1 matches 7 bases. Germline CDR1 and CDR2: SNHLY and FYNNEI. The ends lost 8 bases at V and 3 bases at J; junction bases unmatched: 3. The CDR3 totals 13 residues. The CDR3 reads CASRDSSNEKLFF. The CDR3 bases are TGTGCCAGCCGGGACAGCTCTAATGAAAAACTGTTTTTT.

The chain recombines TRBV27 with TRBJ2-7; D uncertain. The CDR3 totals 12 residues. Trimming removed 5 bases from V and 3 bases from J, with 8 bases in between. CDR1 is MNHEY and CDR2 is SMNVEV in the germline V gene (reference sequence). The CDR3 loop is CASSPPGYEQYF. The DNA of the CDR3 is TGTGCCAGCAGTCCCCCCGGCTACGAGCAGTACTTC.

CDR3 residues: CASSTPLAGAPDTQYF. The CDR3 coding sequence is TGTGCCAGTAGTACACCACTAGCGGGGGCCCCTGATACGCAGTATTTT. The chain employs TRBV19 and TRBJ2-3; 11 positions match TRBD2. Germline CDR1 reads LNHDA; CDR2 reads SQIVND (reference sequence). CDR3 length: 16 residues. Trimming removed 4 bases from V and 6 bases from J; junction bases left unmatched: 9.

J is TRBJ1-3 and V is TRBV11-1, with D unclear. The CDR3 totals 17 residues. Trimming stripped 6 bases from V and 4 bases from J, with 22 bases between. The germline CDR1 and CDR2 sequences are SGHAT and FQDESV (reference sequence). CDR3 region: CASSDLGPILSGNTIYF. CDR3 sequence (DNA): TGTGCCAGCAGTGACCTTGGGCCCATTCTGTCCGGAAACACCATATATTTT.

The genes are TRBV9 and TRBJ1-2; a possible D gene is TRBD1 (6 bases). This CDR3 spans 14 amino acids. Trimming took 0 bases from V and 4 from J, leaving 10 bases between them. Germline V gene data show CDR1 as SGDLS and CDR2 as YYNGEE. CDR3: CASSVGVRGYGYTF. As DNA, the CDR3 is TGTGCCAGCAGCGTAGGTGTCAGGGGCTATGGCTACACCTTC.

The chain is built from TRBV5-4 and TRBJ2-5, with D unclear. Germline CDR1 reads SGHNT; CDR2 reads YYREEE (reference sequence). The V and J ends lost 0 bases and 1 base respectively, with 10 bases between them. CDR3 length equals 15 residues. CDR3 residues: CASSLETGLQETQYF. The CDR3 DNA sequence: TGTGCCAGCAGCTTGGAGACGGGTCTCCAAGAGACCCAGTACTTC.

The chain is built from TRBV7-9 and TRBJ2-1; D not certain. Trimming pared 1 base from V and 10 bases from J, leaving 11 bases between. Per the germline V gene, CDR1 is SEHNR and CDR2 is FQNEAQ (reference sequence). The CDR3 has 13 amino acids. CDR3 sequence reads: CASSLVVTYEQFF. The DNA for the CDR3 is TGTGCCAGCAGCTTAGTTGTGACATACGAGCAGTTCTTC.

The gene calls are TRBV27 and TRBJ1-2; a possible D gene is TRBD1 (5 bases). CDR3 length: 15 residues. The germline CDR1 and CDR2 sequences are MNHEY and SMNVEV (reference sequence). V was shortened by 5 bases and J by 7 bases, with 20 bases between the two germline ends. The CDR3 spells CASSDTGGVRFGYTF. As DNA, the CDR3 is TGTGCCAGCAGTGACACGGGGGGGGTACGCTTTGGCTACACCTTC.

V is TRBV27 and J is TRBJ2-2; D unresolved. Between the trimmed V and J ends, which lost 3 bases and 3 bases, there was a span of 5 bases. Looked up from germline, CDR1 is MNHEY and CDR2 is SMNVEV (reference sequence). This CDR3 region has 13 residues. CDR3: CASSFRYTGELFF. The CDR3 DNA sequence: TGTGCCAGCAGTTTCAGGTACACCGGGGAGCTGTTTTTT.

This rearrangement joins TRBV5-1 to TRBJ2-5; the match to TRBD1 covers 9 bases. V dropped 8 bases and J dropped 5; count of bases not matched to a gene: 7. CDR1 is SGHRS, CDR2 YFSETQ, per germline. The CDR3 has 13 amino acids. The CDR3 spells CASGTGFSETQYF. CDR3 bases: TGCGCCAGTGGGACAGGGTTTTCGGAGACCCAGTACTTC.